The clone carrying this T cell receptor beta chain was seen more than once but under ten times. Its specificity is unknown. This sample is drawn from a study of human T cells and chemical hapten exposure. Study summary: Epicutaneous patch tests delivered 0.01% DPC to the upper back, with evaluation at 6 days. Variation in per-sample TCR yields came mainly from small pooled library volume differences. General study points: Versus controls, significantly more large CDR3 similarity clusters arose from expanded TCRs.

The V gene's germline CDR1 is LGHDT and CDR2 YNNKEL (reference sequence). V was cut by 2 bases and J by 9 bases, with 11 bases left in between. The CDR3 is 13 amino acids. MiXCR was run by TCRdb on the RACE reads, yielding one entry per CDR3 protein. The sample lists about 97,000 distinct CDR3 sequences; 25% to 30% were seen once. The time point was: patch test 3, about 24 weeks after DPC sensitization. The treatment was: therapeutic diphenylcyclopropenone sensitization with weekly scalp DPC. Those who donated were patients with alopecia, 18 to 70 years of age, and suitable for DPC. This chain connects TRBV3-1 to TRBJ2-1, with D tentatively TRBD1 (6 bases). This TCR was sampled from a man aged 35 to 55 with alopecia areata. Some clones in this sample may be carry-over from other donors' samples. The sequencing used whole blood, collected in connection with sensitization to the hapten diphenylcyclopropenone (DPC). Here the CDR3 DNA reads TGTGCCAGCAGCCAATCCGGGACAACTGAGCAGTTCTTC. It specifies CASSQSGTTEQFF.